One sample yielded the 22 T cell receptor beta chains listed below, sequenced in a study of post-analysis software for immune sequencing data. Study-wide points: Relative to controls, patients had roughly five TRBV segments at higher frequency, with TRBV5-6, TRBV5-1 and TRBV20-1 among these.

Carried by the TCR beta cDNA libraries were unique molecular identifiers. One entry per CDR3 protein results from TCRdb running MiXCR on the PCR reads. Here the sample spans approximately 730,000 distinct CDR3 sequences, roughly 50% being singletons. Their target antigens are unknown. The specimen sequenced was blood. The receptor source for this set is a girl aged 10 to 17 with multiple sclerosis.

Turning to this clonotype: This sequence may be a read error, since a much larger clone differs from it by one base. The gene calls are TRBV29-1 and TRBJ2-7, with D maybe TRBD1 (5 bases). Trimming took off 7 bases at V and 5 bases at J, with 12 bases between the two ends. There are 11 residues in the CDR3. Germline CDR1 SQVTM, CDR2 ANQGSEA. The CDR3 nucleotides are TGCAGCGCCCGAGGACAAGACGAGCAGTACTTC. It translates to CSARGQDEQYF.

This clonotype has only one observation. The chain has TRBV20-1 and TRBJ2-6, with D possibly matching TRBD2 (5 bases). The germline V and J ends were trimmed by 6 bases and 4 bases, with 16 bases remaining between them. Germline V gene sequence: CDR1 DFQATT, CDR2 SNEGSKA (reference sequence). The CDR3 is 15 residues long. The CDR3 bases are TGCAGTGCCCCGAGGAAGGGAGCCGGGGCCAACGTCCTGACTTTC. This translates into CSAPRKGAGANVLTF.

The CDR3 sequence: CSARRDGYEQYF. The CDR3 DNA is TGCAGTGCTAGAAGAGATGGCTACGAGCAGTACTTC. The V and J genes are TRBV20-1 and TRBJ2-7; D is unresolved. The V and J ends lost 2 bases and 3 bases respectively, with 8 bases between them. The CDR3 is made up of 12 amino acids. CDR1 is DFQATT, CDR2 SNEGSKA, per germline (reference sequence).

This clonotype showed up just a few times. The rearrangement uses TRBV5-1 and TRBJ2-1; D is ambiguous. The germline V and J ends were trimmed by 2 bases and 5 bases, with 14 bases remaining between them. This CDR3 is built from 15 residues. From germline, CDR1 is SGHRS and CDR2 YFSETQ. The CDR3 reads CASSFGVGTDNEQFF. For the CDR3, the DNA is TGCGCCAGCAGCTTTGGGGTCGGCACAGACAATGAGCAGTTCTTC.

The chain combines TRBV12-3 or TRBV12-4 with TRBJ2-7, with a tentative D call TRBD1 (5 bases). V was pared by 6 bases and J by 2 bases, with 14 bases between. This CDR3 has 14 residues. CDR3 sequence (DNA): TGTGCCAGCAGCCCGCCCGACAGACCCTACGAGCAGTACTTC. As protein: CASSPPDRPYEQYF.

The chain recombines TRBV11-2 with TRBJ2-2; 7 bases are a match to TRBD2. There are 14 residues in the CDR3. The V and J ends lost 5 bases and 4 bases, in that order; junction bases with no gene match: 4. The germline CDR1 and CDR2 sequences are SGHAT and FQNNGV. The CDR3 reads CASSAGLTTGELFF. CDR3 DNA: TGTGCCAGCAGCGCGGGACTAACCACCGGGGAGCTGTTTTTT.

This chain connects TRBV25-1 to TRBJ2-4; tentatively, D is TRBD2 (5 bases). Gene TRBJ2-5 matches the end of the DNA better, so the J call may be wrong. This CDR3 comprises 12 residues. Germline V gene data show CDR1 as MGHDK and CDR2 as SYGVNS. The CDR3 sequence is CASSEYAGTQYF. DNA of the CDR3: TGTGCCAGCAGTGAATATGCGGGGACCCAGTACTTC.

As for this clonotype: One junction end disagrees with the germline gene, perhaps due to a read error. V is TRBV14 and J is TRBJ2-1; TRBD2 agrees at 7 bases. The germline V gene has CDR1 SGHDN and CDR2 FVKESK. The CDR3 sequence is 20 residues long. DNA for the CDR3: TGCGCCAGCAGCCTCCACCCGGGACTACCATCCACGAGCTCCTACAATGAGCAGTTCTTC. This encodes CASSLHPGLPSTSSYNEQFF.

The genes are TRBV7-8 and TRBJ1-5; D is perhaps TRBD1 (5 bases). Germline CDR1 is SGHVS and CDR2 is FQNEAQ. The CDR3 runs to 15 residues. V was shortened by 2 bases and J by 6 bases, with 14 bases between the two germline ends. The CDR3 bases are TGTGCCAGCAGCTTAAGGGAGGGGTGGGGTCAGCCCCAGCATTTT. It codes for CASSLREGWGQPQHF. The full variable domain, its missing parts supplied by reference TRBV7-8 and TRBJ1-5, is GAGVSQSPRYKVAKRGQDVALRCDPISGHVSLFWYQQALGQGPEFLTYFQNEAQLDKSGLPSDRFFAERPEGSVSTLKIQRTQQEDSAVYLCASSLREGWGQPQHFGDGTRLSIL.

This chain uses TRBV7-9 with TRBJ2-2; possibly TRBD2 for D (6 bases). The V and J ends lost 5 bases and 7 bases respectively, with 23 bases between them. Germline V gene lookup returns CDR1 SEHNR and CDR2 FQNEAQ (reference sequence). This CDR3 is built from 17 residues. In DNA, the CDR3 is TGTGCCAGCAGCCAACTCGGAGGGGCAGGGAGAGACGGGGAGCTGTTTTTT. Translating it yields CASSQLGGAGRDGELFF.

The chain links TRBV24-1 to TRBJ1-5; TRBD1 matches at 10 bases. The junction had 7 bases not matched to a gene; V was cut back by 6 bases and J by 0 bases. The CDR3 contains 17 residues. CDR1 KGHDR and CDR2 SFDVKD come from the germline V gene. The CDR3 reads CATSPGQGEYSNQPQHF. DNA of the CDR3: TGTGCCACCAGTCCCGGACAGGGGGAATATAGCAATCAGCCCCAGCATTTT.

This clonotype has only one observation. This chain connects TRBV12-3 or TRBV12-4 to TRBJ2-1; 8 bases match TRBD2. The length of the CDR3 is 15 residues. The V and J ends lost 6 bases and 0 bases, in that order; junction bases with no gene match: 4. CDR3 in amino acids: CASSPLADSYNEQFF. The CDR3 DNA sequence: TGTGCCAGCAGCCCACTAGCGGACTCCTACAATGAGCAGTTCTTC.

The chain carries TRBV5-6 and TRBJ1-1; D may be TRBD1 (6 bases). The V gene's germline CDR1 is SGHDT and CDR2 YYEEEE. Between the trimmed V and J ends, which lost 2 bases and 8 bases, there was a span of 13 bases. The CDR3 has 13 amino acids. In DNA form, the CDR3 reads TGTGCCAGCAGCTTCGCCCAGGGGACCGAAGCTTTCTTT. This sequence encodes CASSFAQGTEAFF.

The chain employs TRBV7-9 and TRBJ2-7; TRBD1 or TRBD2 may be the D gene (5 bases each). CDR3 length: 13 residues. Germline CDR1 and CDR2: SEHNR and FQNEAQ (reference sequence). Trimming took off 4 bases at V and 4 bases at J, with 11 bases between the two ends. In DNA, the CDR3 is TGTGCCAGCAGCTCCGTGGGGGTTTACGAGCAGTACTTC. Amino acids: CASSSVGVYEQYF.

A few counts support this clonotype. The rearrangement uses TRBV27 and TRBJ2-7; D remains ambiguous. CDR3 size: 16 residues. V lost 5 bases and J 3 bases, leaving 20 bases between the germline ends. The V gene's germline CDR1 is MNHEY and CDR2 SMNVEV (reference sequence). The CDR3: CASSTGPPRAYYEQYF. The CDR3 coding sequence is TGTGCCAGCAGTACGGGTCCTCCCCGAGCTTACTACGAGCAGTACTTC.

V usage is TRBV25-1 and J usage is TRBJ1-1; 11 positions agree with TRBD1. This CDR3 is built from 14 residues. V was pared by 7 bases and J by 7 bases, with 8 bases of the junction left unmatched. Per germline, CDR1 MGHDK and CDR2 SYGVNS. CDR3 nucleotides: TGTGCCAGCATCCGAGGACAGGGGGCGGTTGAAGCTTTCTTT. It translates to CASIRGQGAVEAFF.

This clonotype was recorded once. One end of the junction varies from germline; a read error may be responsible. The chain is built from TRBV4-2 and TRBJ1-2, with D perhaps TRBD1 (6 bases). Per the germline V gene, CDR1 is LGHNA and CDR2 is YNFKEQ. The CDR3 has 16 amino acids. CDR3 DNA: TGTGCCAGCAGCCAAGATCGTACAGGGTCGGGCTATGACTACACCTTC. Translation gives CASSQDRTGSGYDYTF.

The chain joins TRBV29-1 to TRBJ2-1, with TRBD2 matching over 7 bases. Germline V CDR1 and CDR2: SQVTM, ANQGSEA. The CDR3 is made up of 15 amino acids. V shed 2 bases and J 7 bases; nucleotides not matched to a gene: 11. CDR3 loop: CSVELLSSGENEQFF. The CDR3 nucleotides are TGCAGCGTTGAATTGTTGTCTAGCGGCGAAAATGAGCAGTTCTTC.

The chain employs TRBV27 and TRBJ2-1; 9 bases are shared with TRBD2. V shed 3 bases, J shed 8 bases, and the junction held 8 bases outside the gene matches. The germline V gene has CDR1 MNHEY and CDR2 SMNVEV (reference sequence). The CDR3 runs to 15 residues. The CDR3 DNA follows: TGTGCCAGCAGTTTGGGGGCTAGCGGGGCAGATGAGCAGTTCTTC. It encodes CASSLGASGADEQFF.

The chain is built from TRBV29-1 and TRBJ2-3; D may correspond to TRBD1 or TRBD2 (7 bases each). This CDR3 spans 14 amino acids. Deletions cut 4 bases from V and 0 bases from J, with 11 bases between. In germline, CDR1 is SQVTM, CDR2 ANQGSEA. Written as DNA, the CDR3 is TGCAGCGTTGCAGGGGGGGCTAGCACAGATACGCAGTATTTT. Translation gives CSVAGGASTDTQYF.

V usage is TRBV5-1 and J usage is TRBJ2-3; D is possibly TRBD2 (5 bases). The CDR3 length is 18 residues. Per the germline V gene, CDR1 is SGHRS and CDR2 is YFSETQ. The V end was cut by 1 base, the J end by 0 bases, with 18 bases between. CDR3 DNA: TGCGCCAGCAGCTTGAAGGGAGCCAGGCGGAGCAGCACAGATACGCAGTATTTT. Translating gives CASSLKGARRSSTDTQYF.

About this clonotype: Sequence at one end of the junction differs from germline and may be a read error. V usage is TRBV18 and J usage is TRBJ2-5, with 10 bases identical to TRBD2. The CDR3 contains 16 residues. Looked up from germline, CDR1 is KGHSH and CDR2 is LQKENI. The CDR3 is CAGSPRELAGQETQYF. The CDR3 DNA is TGTGCCGGCTCACCACGGGAACTAGCGGGACAAGAGACCCAGTACTTC.